This T cell receptor (beta chain) was captured by sequencing in a study of neurological immune-mediated disorders. Whole-study results and caveats: Sharing of CDR3 amino acid sequences among expanded clones across subjects was absent, suggesting private repertoires in all groups.

The authors produced cDNA by 5'RACE using 10-nucleotide random UMIs. Sequencing of 15-18 subjects in each run yielded over 190 million TCR-beta sequences. From the 5' RACE reads, TCRdb called clonotypes with MiXCR, one entry per CDR3 protein. The table lists approximately 53,000 distinct CDR3 sequences, more than 8% of them singletons, with about 1.6% in the top ten. Notes on this clonotype: Its antigen remains unidentified.

V lost 0 bases and J 2 bases, leaving 8 bases between the germline ends. CDR1 is SGHKS, CDR2 YYEKEE, per germline (reference sequence). The CDR3 has 14 amino acids. The time point here: longitudinal time-point 1 (baseline). Sequencing used PBMCs. The chain employs TRBV5-5 and TRBJ2-5, with D unclear. The sequence derives from a middle-aged woman in good health. CDR3 loop: CASSLEAGQETQYF. CDR3 nucleotide sequence: TGTGCCAGCAGCTTGGAGGCAGGACAAGAGACCCAGTACTTC.